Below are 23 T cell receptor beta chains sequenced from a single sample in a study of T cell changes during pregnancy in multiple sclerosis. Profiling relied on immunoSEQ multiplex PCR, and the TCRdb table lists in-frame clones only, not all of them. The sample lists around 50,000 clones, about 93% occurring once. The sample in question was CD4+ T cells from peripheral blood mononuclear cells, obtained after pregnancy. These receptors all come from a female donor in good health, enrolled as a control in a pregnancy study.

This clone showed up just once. CDR3 DNA: TGTGCCGGAAGGACAGGGCCCTCCTACGAGCAGTACTTC. It translates to CAGRTGPSYEQYF. The chain is built from TRBV2 and TRBJ2-7, with 8 bases aligning to TRBD1. The V and J ends lost 11 bases and 0 bases, in that order; junction bases with no gene match: 6. The CDR3 consists of 13 residues. CDR1 and CDR2 (germline): SNHLY, FYNNEI.

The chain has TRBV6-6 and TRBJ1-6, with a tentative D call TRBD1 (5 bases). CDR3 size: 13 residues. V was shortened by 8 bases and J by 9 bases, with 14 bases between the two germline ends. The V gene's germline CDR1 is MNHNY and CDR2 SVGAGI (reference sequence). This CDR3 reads CASGRGVGSPLHF. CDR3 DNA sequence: TGTGCCAGCGGCCGGGGGGTTGGTTCACCCCTCCACTTT.

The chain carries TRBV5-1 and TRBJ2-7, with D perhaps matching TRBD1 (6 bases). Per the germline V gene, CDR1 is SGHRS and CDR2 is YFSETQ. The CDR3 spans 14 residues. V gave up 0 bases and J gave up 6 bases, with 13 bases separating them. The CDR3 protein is CASSLETGSVEQYF. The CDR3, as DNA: TGCGCCAGCAGCTTGGAGACAGGTTCGGTCGAGCAGTACTTC.

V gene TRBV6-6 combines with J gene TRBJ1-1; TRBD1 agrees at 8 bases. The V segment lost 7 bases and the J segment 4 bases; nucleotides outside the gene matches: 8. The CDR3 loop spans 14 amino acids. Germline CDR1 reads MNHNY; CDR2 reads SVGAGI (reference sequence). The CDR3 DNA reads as TGTGCCAGCATTATACAGGGGGTAGGCACTGAAGCTTTCTTT. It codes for CASIIQGVGTEAFF.

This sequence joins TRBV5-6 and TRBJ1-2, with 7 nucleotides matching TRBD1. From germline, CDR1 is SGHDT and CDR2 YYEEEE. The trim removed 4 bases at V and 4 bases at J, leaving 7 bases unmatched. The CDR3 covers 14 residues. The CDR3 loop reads CASSTKDRTYGYTF. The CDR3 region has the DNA TGTGCCAGCAGCACAAAGGACAGGACCTATGGCTACACCTTC.

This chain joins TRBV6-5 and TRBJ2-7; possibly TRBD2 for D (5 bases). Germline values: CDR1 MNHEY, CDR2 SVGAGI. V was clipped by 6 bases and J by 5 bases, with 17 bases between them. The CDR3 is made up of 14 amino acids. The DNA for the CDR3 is TGTGCCAGCAGGTCCCGACCGGGGAGCGACGAGCAGTACTTC. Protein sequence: CASRSRPGSDEQYF.

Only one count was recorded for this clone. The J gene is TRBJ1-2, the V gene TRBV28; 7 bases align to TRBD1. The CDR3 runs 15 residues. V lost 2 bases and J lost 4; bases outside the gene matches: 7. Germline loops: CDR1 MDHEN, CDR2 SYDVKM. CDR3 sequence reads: CASSLPTGAGYGYTF. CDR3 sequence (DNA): TGTGCCAGCAGTTTACCCACAGGGGCAGGCTATGGCTACACCTTC.

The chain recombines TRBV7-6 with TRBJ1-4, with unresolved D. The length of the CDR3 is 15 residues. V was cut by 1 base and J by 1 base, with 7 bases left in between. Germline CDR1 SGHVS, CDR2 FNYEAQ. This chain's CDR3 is CASSLGPGTNEKLFF. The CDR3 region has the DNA TGTGCCAGCAGCTTAGGCCCAGGAACTAATGAAAAACTGTTTTTT.

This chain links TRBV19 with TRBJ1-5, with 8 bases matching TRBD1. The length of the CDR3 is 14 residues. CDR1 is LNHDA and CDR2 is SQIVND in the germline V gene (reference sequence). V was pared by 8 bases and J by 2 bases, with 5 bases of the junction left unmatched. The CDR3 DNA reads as TGTGCCAGTGACTCAGGGGGCGGCAATCAGCCCCAGCATTTT. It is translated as CASDSGGGNQPQHF. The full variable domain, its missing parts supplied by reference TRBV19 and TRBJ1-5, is DGGITQSPKYLFRKEGQNVTLSCEQNLNHDAMYWYRQDPGQGLRLIYYSQIVNDFQKGDIAEGYSVSREKKESFPLTVTSAQKNPTAFYLCASDSGGGNQPQHFGDGTRLSIL.

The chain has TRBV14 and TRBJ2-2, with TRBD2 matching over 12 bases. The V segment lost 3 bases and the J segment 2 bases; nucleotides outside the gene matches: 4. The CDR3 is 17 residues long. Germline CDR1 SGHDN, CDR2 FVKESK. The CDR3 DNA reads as TGTGCCAGCAGCCATTTGGGACTAGCGGGTAACACCGGGGAGCTGTTTTTT. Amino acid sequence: CASSHLGLAGNTGELFF.

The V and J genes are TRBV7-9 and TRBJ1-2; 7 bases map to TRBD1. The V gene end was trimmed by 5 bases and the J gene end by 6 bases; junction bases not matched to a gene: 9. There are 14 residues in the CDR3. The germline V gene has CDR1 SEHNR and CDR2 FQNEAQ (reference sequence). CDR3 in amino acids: CASSAGTEIDGYTF. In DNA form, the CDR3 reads TGTGCCAGCAGCGCGGGGACAGAAATAGATGGCTACACCTTC.

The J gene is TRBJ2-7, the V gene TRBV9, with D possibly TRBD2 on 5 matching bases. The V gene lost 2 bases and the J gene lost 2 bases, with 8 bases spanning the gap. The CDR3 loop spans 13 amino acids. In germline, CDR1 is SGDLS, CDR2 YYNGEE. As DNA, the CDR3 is TGTGCCAGCAGCGTGGGGAGAACCTACGAGCAGTACTTC. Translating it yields CASSVGRTYEQYF.

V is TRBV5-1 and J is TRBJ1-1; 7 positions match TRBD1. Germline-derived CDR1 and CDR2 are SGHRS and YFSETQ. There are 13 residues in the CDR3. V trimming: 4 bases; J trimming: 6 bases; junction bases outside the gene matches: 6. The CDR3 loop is CASSTSGGSEAFF. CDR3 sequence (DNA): TGCGCCAGCAGCACCTCAGGGGGATCTGAAGCTTTCTTT. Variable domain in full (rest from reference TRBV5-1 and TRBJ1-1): KAGVTQTPRYLIKTRGQQVTLSCSPISGHRSVSWYQQTPGQGLQFLFEYFSETQRNKGNFPGRFSGRQFSNSRSEMNVSTLELGDSALYLCASSTSGGSEAFFGQGTRLTVV.

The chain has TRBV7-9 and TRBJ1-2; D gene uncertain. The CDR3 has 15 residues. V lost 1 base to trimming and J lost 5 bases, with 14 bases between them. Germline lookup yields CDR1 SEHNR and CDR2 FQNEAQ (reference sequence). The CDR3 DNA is TGTGCCAGCAGCTTAGATATGGCAGGAGGGTATGGCTACACCTTC. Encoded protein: CASSLDMAGGYGYTF.

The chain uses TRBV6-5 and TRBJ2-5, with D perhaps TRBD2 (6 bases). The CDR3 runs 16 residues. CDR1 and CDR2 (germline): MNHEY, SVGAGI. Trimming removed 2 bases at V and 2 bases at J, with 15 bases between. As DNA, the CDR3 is TGTGCCAGCAGTTACATGGTCGGGAGAGGGCAAGAGACCCAGTACTTC. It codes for CASSYMVGRGQETQYF.

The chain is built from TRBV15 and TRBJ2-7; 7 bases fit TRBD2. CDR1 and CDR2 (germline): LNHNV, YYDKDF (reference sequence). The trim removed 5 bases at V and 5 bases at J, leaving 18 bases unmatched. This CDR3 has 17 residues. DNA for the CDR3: TGTGCCACCAGCGGGGTTATGGCGGGAGCAACCTTAAACGAGCAGTACTTC. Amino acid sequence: CATSGVMAGATLNEQYF. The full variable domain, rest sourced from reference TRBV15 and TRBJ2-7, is DAMVIQNPRYQVTQFGKPVTLSCSQTLNHNVMYWYQQKSSQAPKLLFHYYDKDFNNEADTPDNFQSRRPNTSFCFLDIRSPGLGDTAMYLCATSGVMAGATLNEQYFGPGTRLTVT.

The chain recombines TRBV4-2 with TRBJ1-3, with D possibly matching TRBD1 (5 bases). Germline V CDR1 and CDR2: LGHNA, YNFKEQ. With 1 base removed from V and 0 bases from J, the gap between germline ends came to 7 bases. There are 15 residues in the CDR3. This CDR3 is CASSQGGDSGNTIYF. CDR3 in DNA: TGTGCCAGCAGCCAAGGGGGGGACTCTGGAAACACCATATATTTT.

CDR3 bases: TGTGCCAGCAGCTTAGGGGGCAGGGATAGCAATCAGCCCCAGCATTTT. This encodes CASSLGGRDSNQPQHF. The V and J genes are TRBV7-8 and TRBJ1-5; D may be TRBD1 (5 bases). CDR3 length equals 16 residues. The germline V gene has CDR1 SGHVS and CDR2 FQNEAQ. V was clipped by 1 base and J by 0 bases, with 10 bases between them.

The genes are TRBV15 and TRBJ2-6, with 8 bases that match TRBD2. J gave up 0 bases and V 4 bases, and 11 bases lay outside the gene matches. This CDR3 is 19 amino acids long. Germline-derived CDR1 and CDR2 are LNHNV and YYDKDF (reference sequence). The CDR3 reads CATSTGGAGGLSGANVLTF. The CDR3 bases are TGTGCCACCAGCACAGGAGGGGCGGGAGGCCTCTCTGGGGCCAACGTCCTGACTTTC. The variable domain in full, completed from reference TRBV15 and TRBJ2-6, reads DAMVIQNPRYQVTQFGKPVTLSCSQTLNHNVMYWYQQKSSQAPKLLFHYYDKDFNNEADTPDNFQSRRPNTSFCFLDIRSPGLGDTAMYLCATSTGGAGGLSGANVLTFGAGSRLTVL.

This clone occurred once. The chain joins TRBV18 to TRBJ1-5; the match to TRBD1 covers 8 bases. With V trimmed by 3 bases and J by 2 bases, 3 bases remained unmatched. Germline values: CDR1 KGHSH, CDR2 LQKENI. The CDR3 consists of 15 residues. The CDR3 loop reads CASSPDRGGNQPQHF. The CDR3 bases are TGTGCCAGCTCACCCGACAGGGGTGGCAATCAGCCCCAGCATTTT.

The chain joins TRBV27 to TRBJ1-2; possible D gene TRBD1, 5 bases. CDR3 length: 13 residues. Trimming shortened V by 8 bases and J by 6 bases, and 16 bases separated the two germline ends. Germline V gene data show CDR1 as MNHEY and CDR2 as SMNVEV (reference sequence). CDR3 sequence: CASSLRGSDGYTF. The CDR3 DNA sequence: TGTGCCAGCTCCCTTAGGGGTTCCGATGGCTACACCTTC.

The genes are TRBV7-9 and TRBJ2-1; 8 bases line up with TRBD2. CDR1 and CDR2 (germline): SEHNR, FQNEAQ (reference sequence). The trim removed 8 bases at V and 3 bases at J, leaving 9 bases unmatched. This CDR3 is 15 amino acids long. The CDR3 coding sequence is TGTGCCAGCTTTGGACCCGGGGGGGTCTACAATGAGCAGTTCTTC. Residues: CASFGPGGVYNEQFF.

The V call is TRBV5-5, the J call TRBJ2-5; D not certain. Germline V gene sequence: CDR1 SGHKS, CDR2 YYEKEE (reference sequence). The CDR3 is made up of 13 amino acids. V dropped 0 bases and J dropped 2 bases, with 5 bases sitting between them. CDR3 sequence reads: CASSLGGQETQYF. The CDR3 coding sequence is TGTGCCAGCAGCTTGGGCGGACAAGAGACCCAGTACTTC.